This paragraph covers one T cell receptor beta chain sequence. Some clones are missing from TCRdb's copy, which holds only in-frame ones; the method was immunoSEQ multiplex PCR. The data show 110,000 to 150,000 clones, roughly 93% seen once. The sample belongs to a study of T cell responses to AZD1222 COVID-19 vaccine. The germline gives CDR1 MNHNY, CDR2 SVGAGI (reference sequence). The length of the CDR3 is 10 residues. V was trimmed by 8 bases and J by 10 bases, leaving 9 bases between them. This rearrangement joins TRBV6-6 to TRBJ2-1; D is ambiguous. The specimen was peripheral blood, collected on day 0 of AZD1222 vaccination. This receptor was identified in an adult in good health. CDR3 sequence (DNA): TGTGCCAGCGGCCGGGTGGAGCAGTTCTTC. It yields the protein CASGRVEQFF.